These T cell receptor beta chains were read from a single sample in a study of blood T cell repertoires in COVID-19. Libraries were prepared by immunoSEQ multiplex PCR; TCRdb keeps only in-frame clonotypes and omits some of them. The sample has roughly 59,000 clones, approximately 82% seen once. The source material was peripheral blood. All receptors come from a man older than 75 with acute or convalescent COVID-19. Both conserved end residues are part of each CDR3. The D gene is left open where the match is weak. Where a row states a size, it is once, few, many or the class of an expanded clone; other rows omit it.

>.|.|TRBJ2-7|TRBV6-1
TGTGCCAGCAGTGAAGCGCGGGACTACGAGCAGTACTTC
CASSEARDYEQYF
>.|.|TRBJ1-4|TRBV6-1
TGTGCCAGCAGTGCAATACTGAGAGTAGAAACTAATGAAAAACTGTTTTTT
CASSAILRVETNEKLFF
>TRBD1|.|TRBJ2-5|TRBV6-5
TGTGCCAGCACCCACGACAGGGGGCGGGAGACCCAGTACTTC
CASTHDRGRETQYF
>TRBD1|.|TRBJ2-3|TRBV6-1
TGTGCCAGCAGTGAACAAAGACAGGGGGCAGATACGCAGTATTTT
CASSEQRQGADTQYF
>.|once|TRBJ1-3|TRBV5-6
TGTGCCAGCAGCTTGGAAGGGGTTGGTGCTGGAAACACCATATATTTT
CASSLEGVGAGNTIYF
>TRBD2|.|TRBJ2-3|TRBV7-9
TGTGCCAGCAGCTTATGGACCCAGCGGGGGGAAACTAGCACAGATACGCAGTATTTT
CASSLWTQRGETSTDTQYF
>.|.|TRBJ1-3|TRBV29-1
TGCAGCGTTACGAGCTCTGGAAACACCATATATTTT
CSVTSSGNTIYF
>.|.|TRBJ2-6|TRBV9
TGTGCCAGCAGCGTATTCGGGAGCCATTACTCTGGGGCCAACGTCCTGACTTTC
CASSVFGSHYSGANVLTF
>.|.|TRBJ1-1|TRBV30
TGTGCCTGGTGCAGGGATATGAACACTGAAGCTTTCTTT
CAWCRDMNTEAFF
>.|.|TRBJ1-1|TRBV6-6
TGTGCCAGCAGTTATCATCGAACTACTGAAGCTTTCTTT
CASSYHRTTEAFF
>TRBD1|.|TRBJ2-2|TRBV5-1
TGCGCCAGCAGCTTGTACGGACAGGACACCGGGGAGCTGTTTTTT
CASSLYGQDTGELFF
>TRBD2|.|TRBJ2-1|TRBV11-2
TGTGCCAGCAGCTACACTGTGCCCGGGGGGACGACCTACAATGAGCAGTTCTTC
CASSYTVPGGTTYNEQFF
>.|once|TRBJ2-5|TRBV18
TGTGCCAGCTCACCCGGACAATGGGAGACCCAGTACTTC
CASSPGQWETQYF
>.|once|TRBJ2-2|TRBV19
TGTGCCAGTAGTCCTACCCAGCGGACTAACACCGGGGAGCTGTTTTTT
CASSPTQRTNTGELFF
>.|.|TRBJ2-6|TRBV6-5
TGTGCCAGCCAATCAGGGCAAGCTGGGGCCAACGTCCTGACTTTC
CASQSGQAGANVLTF